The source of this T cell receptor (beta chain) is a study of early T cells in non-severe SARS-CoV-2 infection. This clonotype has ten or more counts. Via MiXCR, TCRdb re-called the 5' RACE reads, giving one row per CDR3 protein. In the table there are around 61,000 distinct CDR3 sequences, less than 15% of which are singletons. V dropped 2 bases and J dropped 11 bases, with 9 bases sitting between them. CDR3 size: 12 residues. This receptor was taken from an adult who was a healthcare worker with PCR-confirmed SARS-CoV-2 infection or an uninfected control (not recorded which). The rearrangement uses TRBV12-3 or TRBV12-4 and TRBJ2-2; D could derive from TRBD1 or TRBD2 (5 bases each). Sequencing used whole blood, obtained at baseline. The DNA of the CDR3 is TGTGCCAGCAGTTTACTTGGGGGAGAGCTGTTTTTT. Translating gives CASSLLGGELFF.